This T cell receptor (beta chain) is from a study of tumor-infiltrating lymphocytes in primary liver carcinoma. General study results and limits: Tumor top-250-clone fractions significantly exceeded those of blood (p = 0.039).

Germline trimming cut 1 base from V and 4 bases from J; bases unmatched to any gene: 3. The CDR3 covers 14 residues. Germline CDR1 reads SGHRS; CDR2 reads YFSETQ. cDNA specific to TCR beta was made from 500 to 650 ng of total RNA, with a constant-region primer employed for priming. Each TCR beta library was derived from three nested multiplex PCR rounds that employed slightly modified ARM-PCR. Primers for the first two PCR rounds were TRBV1-TRBV30 forward primers and a C-beta reverse primer (approximately 9 cycles per round). One entry per CDR3 protein, called by TCRdb with MiXCR from the multiplex PCR reads. In the table there are about 92,000 distinct CDR3 sequences, 68% of which are singletons. The roughly 19-32 mg bulk tissue piece was not sorted before simultaneous RNA and DNA extraction. Primary liver carcinomas in the patients were surgically resected. On this clonotype: No antigen is known for it. This may stem from a read error, because a much larger clone lies one nucleotide away.

The origin of this receptor is a man aged 35 to 55 with primary liver carcinoma and hepatitis B virus infection. The chain is built from TRBV5-1 and TRBJ2-5; TRBD2 agrees at 8 bases. Source material: tumor-adjacent normal liver tissue. The CDR3 DNA is TGCGCCAGCAGCTTGAACCTAGCGGGAGAGACCCAGTACTTC. Residues: CASSLNLAGETQYF.